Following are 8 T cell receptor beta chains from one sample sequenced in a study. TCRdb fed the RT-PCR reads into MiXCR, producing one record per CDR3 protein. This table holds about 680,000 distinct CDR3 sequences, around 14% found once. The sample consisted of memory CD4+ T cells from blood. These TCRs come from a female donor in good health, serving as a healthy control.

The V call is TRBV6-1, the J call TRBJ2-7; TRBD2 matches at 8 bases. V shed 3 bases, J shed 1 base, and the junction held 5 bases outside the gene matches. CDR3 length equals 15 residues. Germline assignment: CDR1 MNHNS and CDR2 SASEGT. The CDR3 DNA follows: TGTGCCAGCAGTGACCCAGCGGGAGTTTCCTACGAGCAGTACTTC. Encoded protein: CASSDPAGVSYEQYF.

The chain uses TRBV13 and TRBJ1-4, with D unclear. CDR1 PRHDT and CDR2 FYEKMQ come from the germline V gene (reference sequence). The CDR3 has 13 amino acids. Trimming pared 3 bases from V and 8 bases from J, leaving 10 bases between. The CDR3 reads CASSFHGVEKLFF. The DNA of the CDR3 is TGTGCCAGCAGCTTCCATGGGGTGGAAAAACTGTTTTTT. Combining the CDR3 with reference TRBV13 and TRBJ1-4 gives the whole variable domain AAGVIQSPRHLIKEKRETATLKCYPIPRHDTVYWYQQGPGQDPQFLISFYEKMQSDKGSIPDRFSAQQFSDYHSELNMSSLELGDSALYFCASSFHGVEKLFFGSGTQLSVL.

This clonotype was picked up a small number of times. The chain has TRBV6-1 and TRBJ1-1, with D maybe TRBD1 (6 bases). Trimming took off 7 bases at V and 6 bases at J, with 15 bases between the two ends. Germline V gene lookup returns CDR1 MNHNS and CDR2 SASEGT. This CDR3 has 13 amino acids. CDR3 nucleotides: TGTGCCAGCATCTTACAGGGAAGACCTGAAGCTTTCTTT. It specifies CASILQGRPEAFF.

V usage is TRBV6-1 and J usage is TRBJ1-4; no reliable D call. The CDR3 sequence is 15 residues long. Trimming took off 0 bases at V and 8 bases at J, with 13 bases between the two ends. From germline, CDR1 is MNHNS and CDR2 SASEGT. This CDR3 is CASSEAEGIGEKLFF. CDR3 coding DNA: TGTGCCAGCAGTGAAGCGGAGGGAATAGGGGAAAAACTGTTTTTT.

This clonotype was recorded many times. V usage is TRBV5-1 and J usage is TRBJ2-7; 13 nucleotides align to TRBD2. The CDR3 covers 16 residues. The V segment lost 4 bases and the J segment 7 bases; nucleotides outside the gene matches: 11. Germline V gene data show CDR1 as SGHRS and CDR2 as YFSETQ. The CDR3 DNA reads TGCGCCAGCAGCACGGTACTAGCGGGAGGGCCGAGAGAGCAGTACTTC. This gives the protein CASSTVLAGGPREQYF.

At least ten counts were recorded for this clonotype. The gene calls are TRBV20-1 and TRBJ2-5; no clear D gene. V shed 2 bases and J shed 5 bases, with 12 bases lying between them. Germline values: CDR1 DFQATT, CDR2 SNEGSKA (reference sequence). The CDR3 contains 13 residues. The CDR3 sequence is CSARRTAAETQYF. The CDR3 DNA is TGCAGTGCTAGACGGACGGCCGCCGAGACCCAGTACTTC.

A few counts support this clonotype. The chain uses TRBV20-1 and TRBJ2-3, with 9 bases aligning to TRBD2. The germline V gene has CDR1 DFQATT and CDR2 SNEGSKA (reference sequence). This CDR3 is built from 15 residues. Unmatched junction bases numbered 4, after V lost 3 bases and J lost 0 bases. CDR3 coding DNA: TGCAGTGCTAGTGCTAGCGGGGATAGCACAGATACGCAGTATTTT. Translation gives CSASASGDSTDTQYF.

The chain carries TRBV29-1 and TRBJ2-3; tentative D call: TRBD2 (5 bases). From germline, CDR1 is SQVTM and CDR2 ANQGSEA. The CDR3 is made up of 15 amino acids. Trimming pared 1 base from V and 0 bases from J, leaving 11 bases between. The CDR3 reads CSVEGPAASTDTQYF. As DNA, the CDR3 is TGCAGCGTTGAAGGTCCAGCGGCTAGCACAGATACGCAGTATTTT.